Listed below are T cell receptor beta chains from one sample, sequenced in a study of cytomegalovirus exposure and HLA in healthy donors. Profiled with immunoSEQ multiplex PCR; TCRdb holds only in-frame clones, not every one. The sample has roughly 230,000 clones, about 92% seen once. The sequencing input was PBMCs. The source of these receptors is a woman in her 30s in good health and CMV-seronegative. Both conserved end residues are part of each CDR3. The D gene is left open where the match is weak. Size is omitted from some rows. Given values are once, few, many or a class for expanded clones.

J | size | V | D | DNA | CDR3
TRBJ1-4 | . | TRBV28 | . | TGTGCCAGCAGTCTGGGGAGGGATGGTGAAAAACTGTTTTTT | CASSLGRDGEKLFF
TRBJ2-3 | . | TRBV27 | TRBD1 | TGTGCCAGCAGGTGGACAGGGGGCACAGATACGCAGTATTTT | CASRWTGGTDTQYF
TRBJ2-5 | . | TRBV11-3 | . | TGTGCCAGCAGCTTACTGGACCAAGAGACCCAGTACTTC | CASSLLDQETQYF
TRBJ2-1 | . | TRBV19 | TRBD2 | TGTGCCAGTAGTATAGATACTAGCGTAAAGCAGTTCTTC | CASSIDTSVKQFF
TRBJ2-6 | once | TRBV5-1 | . | TGCGCCAGCAGCCCGCCTAAGACAGCGGCCTCTGGGGCCAACGTCCTGACTTTC | CASSPPKTAASGANVLTF
TRBJ1-4 | . | TRBV28 | . | TGTGCCAGCAGTCCGCCCCGCGGTGAAAAACTGTTTTTT | CASSPPRGEKLFF
TRBJ2-1 | . | TRBV9 | . | TGTGCCAGCAGCGGGGGTTCTGGATACAATGAGCAGTTCTTC | CASSGGSGYNEQFF
TRBJ1-2 | . | TRBV14 | . | TGTGCCAGCAGCCCCGGCAGGGTTCATGGCTACACCTTC | CASSPGRVHGYTF
TRBJ2-1 | once | TRBV6-4 | TRBD2 | TGTGCCAGCGCCTCGGGACTAGCAAATGAGCAGTTCTTC | CASASGLANEQFF
TRBJ2-1 | . | TRBV5-1 | TRBD2 | TGCGCCAGCAGCCGGGACTACAGCTCCTACAATGAGCAGTTCTTC | CASSRDYSSYNEQFF
TRBJ2-7 | . | TRBV28 | TRBD2 | TGTGCCAGCAAGACTAGCGGGAGATCCCACGAGCAGTACTTC | CASKTSGRSHEQYF
TRBJ1-2 | . | TRBV19 | . | TGTGCCAGTAGTATAGGCCAGGTTCCATATACAGGCTACACCTTC | CASSIGQVPYTGYTF
TRBJ2-3 | . | TRBV10-1 | TRBD2 | TGCGCCAGCATTGACCTAGCGGGGTACACAGATACGCAGTATTTT | CASIDLAGYTDTQYF
TRBJ1-2 | . | TRBV7-2 | . | TGTGCCAGCAGCTCGTTTCGTGTGTCCAACTATGGCTACACCTTC | CASSSFRVSNYGYTF
TRBJ2-5 | . | TRBV6-1 | TRBD2 | TGTGCCAGCAGTGAATCGGGAGGGGCAGAGACCCAGTACTTC | CASSESGGAETQYF